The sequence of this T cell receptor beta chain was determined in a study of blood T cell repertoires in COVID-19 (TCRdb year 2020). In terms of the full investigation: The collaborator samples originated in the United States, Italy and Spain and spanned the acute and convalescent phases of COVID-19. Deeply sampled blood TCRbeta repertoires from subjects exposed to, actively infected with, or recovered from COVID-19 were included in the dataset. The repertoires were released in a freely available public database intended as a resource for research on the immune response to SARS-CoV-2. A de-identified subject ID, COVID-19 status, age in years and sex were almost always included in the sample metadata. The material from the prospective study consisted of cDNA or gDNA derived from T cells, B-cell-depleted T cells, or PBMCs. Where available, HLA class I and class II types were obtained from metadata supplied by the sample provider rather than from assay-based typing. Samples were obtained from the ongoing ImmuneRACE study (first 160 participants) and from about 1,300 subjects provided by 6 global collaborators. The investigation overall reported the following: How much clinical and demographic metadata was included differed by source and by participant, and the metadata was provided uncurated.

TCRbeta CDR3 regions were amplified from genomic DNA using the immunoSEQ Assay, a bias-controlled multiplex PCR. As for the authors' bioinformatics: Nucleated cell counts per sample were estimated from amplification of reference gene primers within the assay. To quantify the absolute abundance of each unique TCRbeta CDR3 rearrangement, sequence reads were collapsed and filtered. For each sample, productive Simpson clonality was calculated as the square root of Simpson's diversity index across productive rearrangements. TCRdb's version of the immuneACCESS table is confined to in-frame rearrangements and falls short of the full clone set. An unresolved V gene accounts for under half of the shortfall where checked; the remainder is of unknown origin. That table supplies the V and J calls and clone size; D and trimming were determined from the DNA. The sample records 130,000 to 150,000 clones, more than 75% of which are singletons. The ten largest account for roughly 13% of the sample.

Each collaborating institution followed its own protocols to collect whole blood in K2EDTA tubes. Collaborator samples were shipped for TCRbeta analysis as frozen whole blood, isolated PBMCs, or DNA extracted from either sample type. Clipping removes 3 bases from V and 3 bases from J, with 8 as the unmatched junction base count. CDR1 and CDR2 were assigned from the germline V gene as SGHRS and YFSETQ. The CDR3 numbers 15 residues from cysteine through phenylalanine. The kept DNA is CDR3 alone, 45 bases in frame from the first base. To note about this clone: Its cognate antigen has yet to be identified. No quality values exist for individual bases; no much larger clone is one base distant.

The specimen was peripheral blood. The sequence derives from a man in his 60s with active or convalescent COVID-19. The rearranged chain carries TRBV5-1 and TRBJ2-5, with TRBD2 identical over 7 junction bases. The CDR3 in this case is CASSSVGGGKETQYF. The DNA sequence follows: TGCGCCAGCAGCTCCGTGGGGGGGGGAAAAGAGACCCAGTACTTC.